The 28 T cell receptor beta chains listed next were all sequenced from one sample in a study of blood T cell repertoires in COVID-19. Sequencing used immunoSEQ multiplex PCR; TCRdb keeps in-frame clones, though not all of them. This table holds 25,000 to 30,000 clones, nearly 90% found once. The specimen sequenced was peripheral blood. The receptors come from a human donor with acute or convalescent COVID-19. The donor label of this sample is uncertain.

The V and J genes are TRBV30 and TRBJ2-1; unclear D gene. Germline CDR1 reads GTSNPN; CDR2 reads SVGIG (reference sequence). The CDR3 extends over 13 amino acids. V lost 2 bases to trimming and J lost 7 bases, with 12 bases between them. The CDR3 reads CAWSRHIRNEQFF. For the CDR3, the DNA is TGTGCCTGGAGTCGACATATTCGGAATGAGCAGTTCTTC.

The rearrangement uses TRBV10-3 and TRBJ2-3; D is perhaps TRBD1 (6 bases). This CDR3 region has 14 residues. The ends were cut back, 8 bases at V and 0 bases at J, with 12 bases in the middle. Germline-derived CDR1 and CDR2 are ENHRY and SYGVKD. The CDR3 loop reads CAIGLGASTDTQYF. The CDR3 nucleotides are TGTGCCATCGGACTGGGGGCTAGCACAGATACGCAGTATTTT.

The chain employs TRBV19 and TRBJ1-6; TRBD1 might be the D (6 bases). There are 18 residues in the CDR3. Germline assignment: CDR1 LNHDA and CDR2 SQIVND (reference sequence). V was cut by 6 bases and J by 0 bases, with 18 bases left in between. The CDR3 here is CASSPGTYGSSYNSPLHF. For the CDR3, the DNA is TGTGCCAGTAGCCCCGGGACATACGGAAGCTCCTATAATTCACCCCTCCACTTT.

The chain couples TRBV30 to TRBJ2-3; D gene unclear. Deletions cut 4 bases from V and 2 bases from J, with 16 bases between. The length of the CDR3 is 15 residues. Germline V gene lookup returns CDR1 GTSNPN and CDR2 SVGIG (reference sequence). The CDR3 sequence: CAWMNGPTPTDTQYF. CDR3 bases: TGTGCCTGGATGAATGGGCCGACCCCCACAGATACGCAGTATTTT.

The CDR3 loop is CASSESWTQKTQYF. The CDR3 DNA reads as TGCGCCAGCAGTGAGTCGTGGACACAGAAGACCCAGTACTTC. The rearrangement joins TRBV10-1 to TRBJ2-5, with D perhaps TRBD1 (5 bases). Trimming shortened V by 0 bases and J by 6 bases, and 11 bases separated the two germline ends. Germline V gene lookup returns CDR1 WNHNN and CDR2 SYGVQD (reference sequence). This CDR3 region has 14 residues.

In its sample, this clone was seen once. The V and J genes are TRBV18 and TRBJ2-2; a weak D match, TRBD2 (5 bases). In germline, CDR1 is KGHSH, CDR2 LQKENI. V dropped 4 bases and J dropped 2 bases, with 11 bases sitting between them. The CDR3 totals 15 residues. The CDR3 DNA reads TGTGCCAGCTCACGAGGAGGCGGAAACACCGGGGAGCTGTTTTTT. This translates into CASSRGGGNTGELFF.

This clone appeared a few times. Here the CDR3 reads CASSSGLSSGNTIYF. The CDR3 bases are TGTGCCAGCAGCTCCGGACTGAGCTCTGGAAACACCATATATTTT. The V and J genes are TRBV5-6 and TRBJ1-3, with D hard to call. Trimming removed 3 bases at V and 0 bases at J, with 10 bases between. Germline V lookup: CDR1 SGHDT, CDR2 YYEEEE. The CDR3 extends over 15 amino acids.

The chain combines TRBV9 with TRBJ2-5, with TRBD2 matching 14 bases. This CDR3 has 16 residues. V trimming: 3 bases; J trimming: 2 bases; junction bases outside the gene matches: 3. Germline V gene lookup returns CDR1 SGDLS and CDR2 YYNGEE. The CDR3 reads CASSARLAGGQETQYF. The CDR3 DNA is TGTGCCAGCAGCGCCCGACTAGCGGGGGGGCAAGAGACCCAGTACTTC. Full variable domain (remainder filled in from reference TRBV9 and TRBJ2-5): DSGVTQTPKHLITATGQRVTLRCSPRSGDLSVYWYQQSLDQGLQFLIQYYNGEERAKGNILERFSAQQFPDLHSELNLSSLELGDSALYFCASSARLAGGQETQYFGPGTRLLVL.

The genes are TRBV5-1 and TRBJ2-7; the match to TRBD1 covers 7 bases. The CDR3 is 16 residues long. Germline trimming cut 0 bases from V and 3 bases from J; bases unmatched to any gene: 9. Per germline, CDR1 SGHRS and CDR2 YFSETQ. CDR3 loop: CASSLGGGVGFYEQYF. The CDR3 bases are TGCGCCAGCAGCTTGGGAGGGGGCGTGGGGTTCTACGAGCAGTACTTC.

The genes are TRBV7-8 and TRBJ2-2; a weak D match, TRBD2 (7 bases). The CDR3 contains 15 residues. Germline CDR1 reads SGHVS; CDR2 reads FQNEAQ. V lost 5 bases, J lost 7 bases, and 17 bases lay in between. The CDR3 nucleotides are TGTGCCAGCAGCGTCAACCGGGGGGCGAGCGGGGAGCTGTTTTTT. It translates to CASSVNRGASGELFF.

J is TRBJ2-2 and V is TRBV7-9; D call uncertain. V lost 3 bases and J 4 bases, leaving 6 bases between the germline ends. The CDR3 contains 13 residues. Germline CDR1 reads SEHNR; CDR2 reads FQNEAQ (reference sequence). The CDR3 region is CASSFQITGELFF. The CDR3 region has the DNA TGTGCCAGCAGCTTCCAGATCACCGGGGAGCTGTTTTTT.

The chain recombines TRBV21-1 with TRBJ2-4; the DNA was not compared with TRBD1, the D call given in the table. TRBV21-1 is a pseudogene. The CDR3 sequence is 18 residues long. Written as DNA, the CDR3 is TGTGCCAGCAGCAGGGGACAATGCACCCCTTTAGCCAAAAACATTCAGTACTTC. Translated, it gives CASSRGQCTPLAKNIQYF.

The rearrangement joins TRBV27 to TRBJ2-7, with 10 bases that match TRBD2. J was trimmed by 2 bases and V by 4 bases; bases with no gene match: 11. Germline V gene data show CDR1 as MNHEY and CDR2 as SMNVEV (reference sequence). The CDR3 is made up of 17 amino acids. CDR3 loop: CASSSSTLAGIPYEQYF. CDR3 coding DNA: TGTGCCAGCAGTTCCTCTACACTAGCGGGAATCCCCTACGAGCAGTACTTC.

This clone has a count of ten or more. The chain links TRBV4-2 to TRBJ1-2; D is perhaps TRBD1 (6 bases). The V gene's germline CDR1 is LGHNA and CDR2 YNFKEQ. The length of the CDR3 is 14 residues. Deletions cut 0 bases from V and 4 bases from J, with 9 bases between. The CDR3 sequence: CASSQEGAAYGYTF. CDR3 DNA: TGTGCCAGCAGCCAAGAGGGGGCAGCCTATGGCTACACCTTC.

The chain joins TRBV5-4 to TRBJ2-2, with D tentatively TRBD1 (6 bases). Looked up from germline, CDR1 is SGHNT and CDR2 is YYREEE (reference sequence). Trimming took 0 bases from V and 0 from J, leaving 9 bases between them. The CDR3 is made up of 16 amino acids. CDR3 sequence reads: CASSLGGLTNTGELFF. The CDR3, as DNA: TGTGCCAGCAGCTTGGGGGGGCTGACGAACACCGGGGAGCTGTTTTTT.

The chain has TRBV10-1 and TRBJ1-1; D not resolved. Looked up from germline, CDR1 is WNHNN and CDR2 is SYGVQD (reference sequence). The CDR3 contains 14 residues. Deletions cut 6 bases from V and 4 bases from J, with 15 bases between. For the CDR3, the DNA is TGCGCCAGCAGCGATGGCTGGTCGGGCACTGAAGCTTTCTTT. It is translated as CASSDGWSGTEAFF.

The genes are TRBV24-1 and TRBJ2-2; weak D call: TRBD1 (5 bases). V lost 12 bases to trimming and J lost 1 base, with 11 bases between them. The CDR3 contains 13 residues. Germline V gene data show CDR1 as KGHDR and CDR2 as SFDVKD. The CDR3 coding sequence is TGTGCCTTCGAGGACAAGAACACCGGGGAGCTGTTTTTT. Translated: CAFEDKNTGELFF.

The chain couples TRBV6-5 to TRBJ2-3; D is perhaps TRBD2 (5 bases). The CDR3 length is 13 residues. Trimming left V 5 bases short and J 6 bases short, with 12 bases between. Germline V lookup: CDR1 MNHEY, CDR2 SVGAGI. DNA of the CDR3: TGTGCCAGCAGTATAGCGCCGAAGGATACGCAGTATTTT. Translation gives CASSIAPKDTQYF.

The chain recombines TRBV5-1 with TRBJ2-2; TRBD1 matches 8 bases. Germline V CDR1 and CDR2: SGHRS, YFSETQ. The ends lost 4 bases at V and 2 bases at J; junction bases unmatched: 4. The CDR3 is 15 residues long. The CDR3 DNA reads TGCGCCAGCAGCCCCGACAGGGGAAACACCGGGGAGCTGTTTTTT. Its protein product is CASSPDRGNTGELFF.

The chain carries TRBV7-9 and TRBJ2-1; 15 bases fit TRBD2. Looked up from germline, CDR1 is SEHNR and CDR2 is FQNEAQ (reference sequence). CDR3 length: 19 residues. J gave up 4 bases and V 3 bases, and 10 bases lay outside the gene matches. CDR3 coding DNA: TGTGCCAGCAGCTTGTTAGGACTAGCGGGGGGGATAGATTACAATGAGCAGTTCTTC. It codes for CASSLLGLAGGIDYNEQFF.

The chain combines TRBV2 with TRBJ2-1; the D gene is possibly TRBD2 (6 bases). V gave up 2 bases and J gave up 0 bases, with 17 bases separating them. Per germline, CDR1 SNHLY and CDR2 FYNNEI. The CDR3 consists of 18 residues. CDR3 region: CASSENLGWRDSYNEQFF. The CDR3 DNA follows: TGTGCCAGCAGTGAAAACTTGGGTTGGCGGGACTCCTACAATGAGCAGTTCTTC.

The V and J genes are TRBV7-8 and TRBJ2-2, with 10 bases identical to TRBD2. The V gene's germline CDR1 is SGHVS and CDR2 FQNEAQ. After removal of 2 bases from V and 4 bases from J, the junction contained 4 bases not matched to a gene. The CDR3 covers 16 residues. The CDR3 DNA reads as TGTGCCAGCAGCTTAAGGTCTAGCGGGAGCACCGGGGAGCTGTTTTTT. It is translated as CASSLRSSGSTGELFF.

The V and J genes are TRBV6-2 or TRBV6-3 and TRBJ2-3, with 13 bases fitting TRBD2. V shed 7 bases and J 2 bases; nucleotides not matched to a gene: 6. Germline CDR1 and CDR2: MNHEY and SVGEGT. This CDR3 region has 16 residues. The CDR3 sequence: CASNPGLAGDTDTQYF. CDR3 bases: TGTGCCAGCAACCCCGGACTAGCGGGAGACACAGATACGCAGTATTTT.

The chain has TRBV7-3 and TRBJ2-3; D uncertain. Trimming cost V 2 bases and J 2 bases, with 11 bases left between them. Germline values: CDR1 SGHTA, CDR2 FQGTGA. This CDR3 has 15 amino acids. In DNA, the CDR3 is TGTGCCAGCAGCTTAGGCCGAATAAACACAGATACGCAGTATTTT. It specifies CASSLGRINTDTQYF.

The CDR3 sequence: CASSPRDTLRETQYF. DNA of the CDR3: TGCGCCAGCAGCCCCAGGGACACCCTTCGGGAGACCCAGTACTTC. The rearrangement joins TRBV5-1 to TRBJ2-5; D possibly corresponds to TRBD1 (6 bases). The V end lost 4 bases, the J end lost 5 bases, and 18 bases lay between the germline ends. The CDR3 consists of 15 residues. CDR1 and CDR2 (germline): SGHRS, YFSETQ.

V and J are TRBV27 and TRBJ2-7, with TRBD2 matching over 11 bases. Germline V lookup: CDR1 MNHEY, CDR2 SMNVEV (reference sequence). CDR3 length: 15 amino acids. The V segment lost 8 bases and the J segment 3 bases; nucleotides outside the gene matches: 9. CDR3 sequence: CASQTSGTLVYEQYF. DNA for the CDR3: TGTGCCAGCCAGACTAGCGGGACACTCGTCTACGAGCAGTACTTC.

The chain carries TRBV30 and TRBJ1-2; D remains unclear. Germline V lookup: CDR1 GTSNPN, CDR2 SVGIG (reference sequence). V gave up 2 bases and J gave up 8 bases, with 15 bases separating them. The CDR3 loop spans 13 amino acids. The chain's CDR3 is CAWSPRAAGGYTF. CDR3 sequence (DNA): TGTGCCTGGAGTCCAAGGGCGGCGGGCGGCTACACCTTC.

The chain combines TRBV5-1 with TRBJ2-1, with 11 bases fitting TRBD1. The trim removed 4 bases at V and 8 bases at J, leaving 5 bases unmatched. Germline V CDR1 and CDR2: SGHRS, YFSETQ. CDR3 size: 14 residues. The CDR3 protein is CASSIGTGGYEQFF. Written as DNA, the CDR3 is TGCGCCAGCAGCATCGGGACAGGGGGGTATGAGCAGTTCTTC.